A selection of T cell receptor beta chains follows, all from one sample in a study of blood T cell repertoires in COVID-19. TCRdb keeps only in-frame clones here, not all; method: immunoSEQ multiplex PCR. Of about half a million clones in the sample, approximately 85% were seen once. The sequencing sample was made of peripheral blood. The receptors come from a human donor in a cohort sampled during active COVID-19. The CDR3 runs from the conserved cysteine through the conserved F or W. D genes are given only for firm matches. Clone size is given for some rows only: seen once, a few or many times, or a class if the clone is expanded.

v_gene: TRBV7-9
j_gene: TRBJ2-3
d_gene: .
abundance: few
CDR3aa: CASSGGSTDTQYF
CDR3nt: TGTGCCAGCTCCGGCGGTAGCACAGATACGCAGTATTTT

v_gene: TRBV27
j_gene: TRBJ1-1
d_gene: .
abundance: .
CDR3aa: CASSFHGGTEAFF
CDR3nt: TGTGCCAGCAGTTTCCACGGTGGCACTGAAGCTTTCTTT

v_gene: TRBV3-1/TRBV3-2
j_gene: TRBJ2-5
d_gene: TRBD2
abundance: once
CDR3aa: CASSQDKREWEETQYF
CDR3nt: TGTGCCAGCAGCCAAGATAAGCGGGAGTGGGAAGAGACCCAGTACTTC

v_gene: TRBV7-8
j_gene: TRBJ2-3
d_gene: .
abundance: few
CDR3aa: CASSLAAAGNTQYF
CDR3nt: TGTGCCAGCAGCTTAGCGGCGGCGGGGAATACGCAGTATTTT

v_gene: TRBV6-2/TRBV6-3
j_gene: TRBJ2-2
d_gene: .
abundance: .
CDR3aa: CASSYSGGGNTGELFF
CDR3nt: TGTGCCAGCAGTTACTCGGGCGGAGGGAACACCGGGGAGCTGTTTTTT

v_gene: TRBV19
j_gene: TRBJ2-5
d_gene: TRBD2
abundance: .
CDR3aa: CASLPSGSVQETQYF
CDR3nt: TGTGCCAGCCTACCTAGCGGGAGCGTGCAAGAGACCCAGTACTTC

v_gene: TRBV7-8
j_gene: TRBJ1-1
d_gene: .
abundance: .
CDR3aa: CASSLGEVTLNTEAFF
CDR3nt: TGTGCCAGCAGTCTCGGGGAGGTGACTTTGAACACTGAAGCTTTCTTT

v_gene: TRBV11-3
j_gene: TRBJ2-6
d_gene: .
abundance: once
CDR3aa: CASSPRPGSGANVLTF
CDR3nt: TGTGCCAGCAGCCCTAGACCAGGGTCTGGGGCCAACGTCCTGACTTTC

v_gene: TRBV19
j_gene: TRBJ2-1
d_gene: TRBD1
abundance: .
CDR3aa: CASKLQGARNEQFF
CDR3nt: TGTGCCAGTAAGTTGCAGGGGGCTAGAAATGAGCAGTTCTTC

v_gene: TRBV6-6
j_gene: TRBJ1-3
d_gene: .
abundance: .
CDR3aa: CATAQGIGTNTIYF
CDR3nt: TGTGCCACCGCACAAGGGATAGGGACTAACACCATATATTTT

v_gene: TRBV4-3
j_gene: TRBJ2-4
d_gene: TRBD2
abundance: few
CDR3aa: CASSQVMTSGSAGGAKNIQYF
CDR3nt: TGCGCCAGCAGCCAAGTCATGACTAGCGGGAGCGCGGGGGGAGCCAAAAACATTCAGTACTTC

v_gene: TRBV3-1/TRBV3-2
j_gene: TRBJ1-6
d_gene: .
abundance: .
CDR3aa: CASSQVTGIGNSPLHF
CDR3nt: TGTGCCAGCAGCCAAGTAACGGGAATCGGGAATTCACCCCTCCACTTT

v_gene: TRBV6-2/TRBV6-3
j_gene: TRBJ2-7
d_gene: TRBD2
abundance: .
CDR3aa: CASSTTSGPYEQYF
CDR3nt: TGTGCCAGCAGTACGACTAGCGGGCCCTACGAGCAGTACTTC

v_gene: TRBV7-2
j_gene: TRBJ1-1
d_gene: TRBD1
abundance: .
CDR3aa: CASSLRTGTGGTEAFF
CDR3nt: TGTGCCAGCAGCTTGAGGACAGGGACGGGTGGCACTGAAGCTTTCTTT

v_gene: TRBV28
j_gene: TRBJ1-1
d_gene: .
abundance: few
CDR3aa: CAIHRATNTEAFF
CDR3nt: TGTGCCATTCACAGGGCGACGAACACTGAAGCTTTCTTT

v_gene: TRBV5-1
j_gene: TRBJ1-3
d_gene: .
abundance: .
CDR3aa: CASSPIGGFSGNTIYF
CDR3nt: TGCGCCAGCAGCCCAATTGGAGGCTTTTCTGGAAACACCATATATTTT

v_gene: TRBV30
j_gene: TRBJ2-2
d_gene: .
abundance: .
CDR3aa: CALGRLTLNTGELFF
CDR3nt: TGTGCCTTAGGGAGGCTCACCCTAAACACCGGGGAGCTGTTTTTT

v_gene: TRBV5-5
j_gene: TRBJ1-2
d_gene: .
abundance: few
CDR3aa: CASSLDGGESENGYTF
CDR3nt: TGTGCCAGCAGCTTGGATGGGGGGGAGTCGGAGAATGGCTACACCTTC

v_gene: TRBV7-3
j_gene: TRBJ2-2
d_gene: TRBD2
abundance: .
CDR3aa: CASSLLAGEAGELFF
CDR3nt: TGTGCCAGCAGCCTACTAGCGGGAGAAGCCGGGGAGCTGTTTTTT

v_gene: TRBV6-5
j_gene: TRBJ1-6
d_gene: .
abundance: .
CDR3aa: CASSAGPYNSPLHF
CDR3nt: TGTGCCAGCAGCGCGGGCCCCTATAATTCACCCCTCCACTTT

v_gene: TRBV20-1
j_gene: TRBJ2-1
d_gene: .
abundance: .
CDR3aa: CSAQNGLEQFF
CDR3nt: TGCAGTGCTCAGAACGGACTAGAGCAGTTCTTC

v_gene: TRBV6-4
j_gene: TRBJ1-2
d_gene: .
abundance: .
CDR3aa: CASTPRVTF
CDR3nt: TGTGCCAGCACACCGAGGGTCACCTTC

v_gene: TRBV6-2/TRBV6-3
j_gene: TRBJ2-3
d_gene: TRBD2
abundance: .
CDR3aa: CASSPRTSGITDTQYF
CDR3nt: TGTGCCAGCAGCCCTCGGACTAGCGGGATTACAGATACGCAGTATTTT

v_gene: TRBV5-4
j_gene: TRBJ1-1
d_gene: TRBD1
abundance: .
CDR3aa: CASRRTGGSPEAFF
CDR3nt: TGTGCCAGCAGACGGACAGGGGGCTCGCCTGAAGCTTTCTTT

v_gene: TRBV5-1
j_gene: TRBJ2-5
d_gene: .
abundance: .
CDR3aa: CASSLESGPHETQYF
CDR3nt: TGCGCCAGCAGCTTGGAGTCAGGGCCTCACGAGACCCAGTACTTC

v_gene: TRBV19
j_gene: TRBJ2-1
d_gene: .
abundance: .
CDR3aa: CASSIFDGDYNEQFF
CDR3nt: TGTGCCAGTAGTATTTTCGACGGAGACTACAATGAGCAGTTCTTC

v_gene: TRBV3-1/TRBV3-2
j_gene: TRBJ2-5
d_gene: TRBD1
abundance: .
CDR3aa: CASSQDRQGAHETQYF
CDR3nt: TGTGCCAGCAGCCAAGATCGACAGGGGGCGCACGAGACCCAGTACTTC

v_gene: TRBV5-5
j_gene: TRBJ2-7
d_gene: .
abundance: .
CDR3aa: CASSLYRETYEQYF
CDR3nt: TGTGCCAGCAGCTTGTACAGGGAAACCTACGAGCAGTACTTC

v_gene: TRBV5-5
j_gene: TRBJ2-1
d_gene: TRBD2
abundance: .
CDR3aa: CASSREEPGLAARVEQFF
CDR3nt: TGTGCCAGCAGCCGGGAGGAACCGGGACTAGCGGCCCGGGTGGAGCAGTTCTTC

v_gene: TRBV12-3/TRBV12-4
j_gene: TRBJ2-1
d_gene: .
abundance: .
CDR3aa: CASTRSQEQFF
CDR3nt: TGTGCCAGCACCAGGTCCCAGGAGCAGTTCTTC

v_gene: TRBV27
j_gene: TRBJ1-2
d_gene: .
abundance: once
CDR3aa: CASSSSGDHGYTF
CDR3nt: TGTGCCAGCAGTTCGTCGGGGGATCATGGCTACACCTTC

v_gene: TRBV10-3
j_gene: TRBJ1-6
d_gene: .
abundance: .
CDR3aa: CAIRQGMGSPLHF
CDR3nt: TGTGCCATCAGACAGGGAATGGGATCACCCCTCCACTTT

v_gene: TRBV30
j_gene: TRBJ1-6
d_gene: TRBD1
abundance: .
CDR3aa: CAWSDLRQGADNSPLHF
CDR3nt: TGTGCCTGGAGTGATTTGAGACAGGGGGCGGACAATTCACCCCTCCACTTT

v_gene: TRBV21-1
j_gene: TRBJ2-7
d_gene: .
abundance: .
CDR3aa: CASSKNGDRVYYEQYF
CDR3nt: TGTGCCAGCAGCAAAAACGGCGACAGGGTTTACTACGAGCAGTACTTC

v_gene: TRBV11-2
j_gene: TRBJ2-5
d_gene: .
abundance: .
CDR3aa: CASSPTGAGGYQETQYF
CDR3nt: TGTGCCAGCAGCCCGACGGGGGCAGGGGGGTACCAAGAGACCCAGTACTTC

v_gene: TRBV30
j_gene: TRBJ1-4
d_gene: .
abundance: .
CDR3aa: CAWSSDISTNEKLFF
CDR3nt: TGTGCCTGGAGTTCGGACATTTCAACTAATGAAAAACTGTTTTTT